This passage covers 5 T cell receptor beta chains from one sample sequenced in a study of cytomegalovirus exposure and HLA in healthy donors. Sequenced by immunoSEQ multiplex PCR; TCRdb stores in-frame clones only, minus some. The sample yields around 50,000 clones, over 90% seen once. Sample: PBMCs. Every receptor here comes from a woman aged 18 to 35 in good health and CMV-seronegative.

This clone showed up just once. The rearrangement joins TRBV7-8 to TRBJ2-1, with a possible D match to TRBD1 (5 bases). Germline V gives CDR1 SGHVS, CDR2 FQNEAQ. This CDR3 region has 17 residues. The V and J ends lost 0 bases and 1 base respectively, with 13 bases between them. CDR3 coding DNA: TGTGCCAGCAGCTTAGCGGGCATCAGGGCGTCCTACAATGAGCAGTTCTTC. The encoded protein is CASSLAGIRASYNEQFF.

The chain combines TRBV19 with TRBJ2-3; 12 bases align to TRBD1. V shed 5 bases and J 0 bases; nucleotides not matched to a gene: 12. The CDR3 extends over 19 amino acids. The germline CDR1 and CDR2 sequences are LNHDA and SQIVND (reference sequence). In nucleotides, the CDR3 is TGTGCCAGTAGTCCCCCCGGGACAGGGGGCTTCTGGAGCACAGATACGCAGTATTTT. Its protein is CASSPPGTGGFWSTDTQYF.

The chain links TRBV7-8 to TRBJ2-2, with D perhaps matching TRBD1 (5 bases). The V gene's germline CDR1 is SGHVS and CDR2 FQNEAQ. V was pared by 1 base and J by 0 bases, with 12 bases between. CDR3 length equals 17 residues. The CDR3 DNA reads as TGTGCCAGCAGCTTAGACTTACGGACACCGAACACCGGGGAGCTGTTTTTT. Its translation is CASSLDLRTPNTGELFF. Based on the CDR3 plus reference TRBV7-8 and TRBJ2-2, the full variable domain is GAGVSQSPRYKVAKRGQDVALRCDPISGHVSLFWYQQALGQGPEFLTYFQNEAQLDKSGLPSDRFFAERPEGSVSTLKIQRTQQEDSAVYLCASSLDLRTPNTGELFFGEGSRLTVL.

CDR3 nucleotide sequence: TGTGCCAGCAGTTTGTATCAGGGGCAGCCCCAGCATTTT. It is translated as CASSLYQGQPQHF. The chain recombines TRBV7-2 with TRBJ1-5; a possible D gene is TRBD1 (6 bases). CDR3 length: 13 amino acids. V was clipped by 6 bases and J by 7 bases, with 13 bases between them. Germline CDR1 is SGHTA and CDR2 is FQGNSA.

The chain has TRBV2 and TRBJ1-3; D may be TRBD1 (5 bases). The V end was cut by 4 bases, the J end by 2 bases, with 9 bases between. This CDR3 is 14 amino acids long. The germline gives CDR1 SNHLY, CDR2 FYNNEI. The CDR3 region is CASSARETGNTIYF. DNA for the CDR3: TGTGCCAGCAGTGCCAGGGAAACTGGAAACACCATATATTTT.